These T cell receptor beta chains were read from a single sample in a study of blood T cells in healthy people across ages. A single record per CDR3 protein comes from TCRdb applying MiXCR to the 5' RACE reads. The table records roughly 680,000 distinct CDR3 sequences, more than 20% of them present only once. Sequenced sample: blood. The receptors here all came from a man aged 70-80 years in good health. Both conserved end residues are part of each CDR3. Fields, in order: D gene, clone size, V gene, J gene, CDR3 DNA, CDR3 protein. A D gene is named only where the DNA matches it firmly. The size entry is marked missing in some rows and otherwise reads once, few, many or a size class.

d_gene: .
abundance: few
v_gene: TRBV7-2
j_gene: TRBJ2-1
CDR3nt: TGTGCCAGCAGCTTAGAATGGGCTACCTACAATGAGCAGTTCTTC
CDR3aa: CASSLEWATYNEQFF

d_gene: .
abundance: few
v_gene: TRBV24-1
j_gene: TRBJ2-5
CDR3nt: TGTGCCACCAGTGATTTGCAGGACACCCGAGAGACCCAGTACTTC
CDR3aa: CATSDLQDTRETQYF

d_gene: TRBD1
abundance: .
v_gene: TRBV20-1
j_gene: TRBJ1-1
CDR3nt: TGCAGTGCTGGGACAGGGGGGGACACTGAAGCTTTCTTT
CDR3aa: CSAGTGGDTEAFF

d_gene: TRBD2
abundance: .
v_gene: TRBV7-2
j_gene: TRBJ2-5
CDR3nt: TGTGCCAGCAGCTTAGGGGGGGGGATTCAAGAGACCCAGTACTTC
CDR3aa: CASSLGGGIQETQYF

d_gene: .
abundance: many
v_gene: TRBV25-1
j_gene: TRBJ2-5
CDR3nt: TGTGCCAGCAGTTGGAGCCAAGAGACCCAGTACTTC
CDR3aa: CASSWSQETQYF

d_gene: .
abundance: many
v_gene: TRBV18
j_gene: TRBJ2-7
CDR3nt: TGTGCCAGCAGCAGGGAGTCCTACGAGCAGTACTTC
CDR3aa: CASSRESYEQYF

d_gene: TRBD2
abundance: few
v_gene: TRBV3-1
j_gene: TRBJ2-1
CDR3nt: TGTGCCAGCAGCCAAGTAGCGCTAGCGGGTCTGGGTGAGCAGTTCTTC
CDR3aa: CASSQVALAGLGEQFF

d_gene: TRBD2
abundance: .
v_gene: TRBV29-1
j_gene: TRBJ2-1
CDR3nt: TGCAGCGTTGTTCCGCTAGCGGGAGGAGGGCAGTTCTTC
CDR3aa: CSVVPLAGGGQFF

d_gene: .
abundance: few
v_gene: TRBV27
j_gene: TRBJ2-5
CDR3nt: TGTGCCAGCAGTTTGGGGTGGGGTGGCGGGCTTCAAGAGACCCGGTACTTC
CDR3aa: CASSLGWGGGLQETRYF

d_gene: .
abundance: many
v_gene: TRBV7-2
j_gene: TRBJ2-3
CDR3nt: TGTGCCAGCAGCTTCCTATCTCGAGCCACAGATACGCAGTATTTT
CDR3aa: CASSFLSRATDTQYF

d_gene: .
abundance: .
v_gene: TRBV3-1
j_gene: TRBJ2-5
CDR3nt: TGTGCCAGCAGCCAAGAAAGTACACCTCAAGAGACCCAGTACTTC
CDR3aa: CASSQESTPQETQYF

d_gene: .
abundance: few
v_gene: TRBV19
j_gene: TRBJ2-1
CDR3nt: TGTGCCAGTAGTATCGCCAGGGTTGGGATGGGGCAGTTCTTC
CDR3aa: CASSIARVGMGQFF

d_gene: .
abundance: few
v_gene: TRBV20-1
j_gene: TRBJ1-1
CDR3nt: TGCAGTGCTAGATATGGGCTCCCCATGAACACTGAAGCTTTCTTT
CDR3aa: CSARYGLPMNTEAFF

d_gene: TRBD2
abundance: .
v_gene: TRBV4-1
j_gene: TRBJ2-3
CDR3nt: TGCGCCAGCAGCCAGTCCGGGCAACTAGCGGATACGCAGTATTTT
CDR3aa: CASSQSGQLADTQYF

d_gene: .
abundance: few
v_gene: TRBV20-1
j_gene: TRBJ2-1
CDR3nt: TGCAGTGCTAGTTCCGGGACCTCCTACAATGAGCAGTTCTTC
CDR3aa: CSASSGTSYNEQFF

d_gene: .
abundance: .
v_gene: TRBV2
j_gene: TRBJ1-1
CDR3nt: TGTGCCAGCAGTGGACTGGGGAGCACTGAAGCTTTCTTT
CDR3aa: CASSGLGSTEAFF

d_gene: .
abundance: many
v_gene: TRBV20-1
j_gene: TRBJ1-1
CDR3nt: TGCAGTGCTAGTCAACAACGGGACCTTCGAACTGAAGCTTTCTTT
CDR3aa: CSASQQRDLRTEAFF

d_gene: TRBD1
abundance: many
v_gene: TRBV25-1
j_gene: TRBJ2-1
CDR3nt: TGTGCCAGCAGTGAATTCCTCGGGACAGACTCCTACAATGAGCAGTTCTTC
CDR3aa: CASSEFLGTDSYNEQFF

d_gene: .
abundance: few
v_gene: TRBV6-5
j_gene: TRBJ2-3
CDR3nt: TGTGCCAGCAGTTACTCGACTAAGACCACAGATACGCAGTATTTT
CDR3aa: CASSYSTKTTDTQYF

d_gene: .
abundance: many
v_gene: TRBV5-5
j_gene: TRBJ2-7
CDR3nt: TGTGCCAGCAGCTTGGGTACGGGGAGCACCTACGAGCAGTACTTC
CDR3aa: CASSLGTGSTYEQYF

d_gene: TRBD1
abundance: .
v_gene: TRBV20-1
j_gene: TRBJ1-1
CDR3nt: TGCAGTGCTAGAGATTATGCAGGGGGATGGAACACTGAAGCTTTCTTT
CDR3aa: CSARDYAGGWNTEAFF

d_gene: TRBD1
abundance: .
v_gene: TRBV5-1
j_gene: TRBJ2-5
CDR3nt: TGCGCCAGCAGCCTTGGACAGGGGCGCGTTCAAGGGAGCCAGTACTTC
CDR3aa: CASSLGQGRVQGSQYF

d_gene: .
abundance: .
v_gene: TRBV18
j_gene: TRBJ2-3
CDR3nt: TGTGCCAGCTCACCAGGGCAGCAGGGAGATACGCAGTATTTT
CDR3aa: CASSPGQQGDTQYF

d_gene: .
abundance: few
v_gene: TRBV10-3
j_gene: TRBJ1-5
CDR3nt: TGTGCCATCAGTGAGTCGGGAAGGGTTGGCAATCAGCCCCAGCATTTT
CDR3aa: CAISESGRVGNQPQHF

d_gene: .
abundance: few
v_gene: TRBV25-1
j_gene: TRBJ2-5
CDR3nt: TGTGCCAGCAGTGATATGCGGAGGCAAGAGACCCAGTACTTC
CDR3aa: CASSDMRRQETQYF

d_gene: TRBD2
abundance: few
v_gene: TRBV14
j_gene: TRBJ2-1
CDR3nt: TGTGCCAGCAGCGGGACTAGCGGTTCAAGCTCCTACAATGAGCAGTTCTTC
CDR3aa: CASSGTSGSSSYNEQFF

d_gene: .
abundance: .
v_gene: TRBV15
j_gene: TRBJ2-1
CDR3nt: TGTGCCACCAGCAGAGATGGCGACGGGGGTTCCTACAATGAGCAGTTCTTC
CDR3aa: CATSRDGDGGSYNEQFF

d_gene: TRBD1
abundance: few
v_gene: TRBV5-5
j_gene: TRBJ2-2
CDR3nt: TGTGCCAGCAGCGCGGACAGGGCGAACACCGGGGAGCTGTTTTTT
CDR3aa: CASSADRANTGELFF

d_gene: TRBD1
abundance: .
v_gene: TRBV5-1
j_gene: TRBJ2-1
CDR3nt: TGCGCCAGCAGCTTGGTAGGGACAGGGAACAATGAGCAGTTCTTC
CDR3aa: CASSLVGTGNNEQFF

d_gene: .
abundance: few
v_gene: TRBV5-1
j_gene: TRBJ1-4
CDR3nt: TGCGCCAGCAGCTCCGGGCAAGGGGGAGATTCTGAAAAACTGTTTTTT
CDR3aa: CASSSGQGGDSEKLFF

d_gene: .
abundance: .
v_gene: TRBV20-1
j_gene: TRBJ2-6
CDR3nt: TGCGGTGCTAGGTCCGAACAGATCGGGGTCCTGACTTTC
CDR3aa: CGARSEQIGVLTF

d_gene: .
abundance: few
v_gene: TRBV7-2
j_gene: TRBJ2-1
CDR3nt: TGTGCCAGCATGAAATACAATGAGCAGTTCTTC
CDR3aa: CASMKYNEQFF

d_gene: .
abundance: .
v_gene: TRBV3-1
j_gene: TRBJ2-5
CDR3nt: TGTGCCAGCAGGGCTTCGAGGGGGGAGACCCAGTACTTC
CDR3aa: CASRASRGETQYF

d_gene: .
abundance: .
v_gene: TRBV6-6
j_gene: TRBJ2-2
CDR3nt: TGTGCCAGCAGTGAGTTGGGAGGGAACACCGGGGAGCTGTTTTTT
CDR3aa: CASSELGGNTGELFF

d_gene: TRBD1
abundance: .
v_gene: TRBV20-1
j_gene: TRBJ2-7
CDR3nt: TGCAGTGCTAGAGTATTAGACAGGGGGCCCTACGAGCAGTACTTC
CDR3aa: CSARVLDRGPYEQYF

d_gene: .
abundance: .
v_gene: TRBV2
j_gene: TRBJ2-5
CDR3nt: TGTGCCAGCCTTAACGGCAGGGGCCAAGAGACCCAGTACTTC
CDR3aa: CASLNGRGQETQYF

d_gene: .
abundance: few
v_gene: TRBV6-2/TRBV6-3
j_gene: TRBJ1-2
CDR3nt: TGTGCCAGCAGGGTAAGCAGCTATGGCTACACCTTC
CDR3aa: CASRVSSYGYTF

d_gene: .
abundance: .
v_gene: TRBV27
j_gene: TRBJ1-3
CDR3nt: TGTGCCAGCAGTTTGCTAGCGTCTGGAAACACCATATATTTT
CDR3aa: CASSLLASGNTIYF

d_gene: .
abundance: few
v_gene: TRBV27
j_gene: TRBJ2-5
CDR3nt: TGTGCCAGCAGTGAGCAGGGGAGGCAAGAGACCCAGTACTTC
CDR3aa: CASSEQGRQETQYF

d_gene: .
abundance: .
v_gene: TRBV7-2
j_gene: TRBJ1-5
CDR3nt: TGTGCCAGCAGCTTAGACGAGGCTCAGCCCCAGCATTTT
CDR3aa: CASSLDEAQPQHF

d_gene: .
abundance: few
v_gene: TRBV19
j_gene: TRBJ1-2
CDR3nt: TGTGCCAGTAGTATCCGAGGAGACCCGTTTGGCTACACCTTC
CDR3aa: CASSIRGDPFGYTF

d_gene: TRBD2
abundance: .
v_gene: TRBV20-1
j_gene: TRBJ2-1
CDR3nt: TGCAGTGCTATATGGACTAGCGGGAGGGTCCCCTACAATGAGCAGTTCTTC
CDR3aa: CSAIWTSGRVPYNEQFF